The 21 T cell receptor beta chains below come from one sample, sequenced in a study of CD8+ T cells in alopecia areata. cDNA reverse transcribed from extracted RNA served as the sequencing template. This table comes from immunoSEQ multiplex PCR, and its TCRdb copy is limited to in-frame clones, with some not included. Here the sample spans some 240,000 clones, approximately 52% being singletons. The specimen comprised CD4+ T cells sorted from blood, sampled at week 0. The source is a human donor with alopecia areata.

The chain carries TRBV25-1 and TRBJ2-5, with a possible D match to TRBD1 (6 bases). The CDR3 has 13 amino acids. Germline lookup yields CDR1 MGHDK and CDR2 SYGVNS. Trimming removed 3 bases at V and 2 bases at J, with 7 bases between. CDR3 sequence reads: CASSDGQQETQYF. The CDR3 bases are TGTGCCAGCAGTGATGGACAGCAAGAGACCCAGTACTTC.

This clone has only one observation. The chain is built from TRBV30 and TRBJ2-7, with TRBD1 matching 10 bases. The germline V gene encodes CDR1 GTSNPN and CDR2 SVGIG (reference sequence). V lost 5 bases, J lost 9 bases, and 10 bases stayed unmatched. CDR3 length: 13 residues. The CDR3 is CAWGTGTGVGQYF. The CDR3 nucleotides are TGTGCCTGGGGAACCGGGACAGGGGTCGGGCAGTACTTC.

This clone has at least ten counts. The V call is TRBV4-2, the J call TRBJ2-7, with 11 positions matching TRBD1. Germline V lookup: CDR1 LGHNA, CDR2 YNFKEQ. The V gene end was trimmed by 6 bases and the J gene end by 7 bases; junction bases not matched to a gene: 11. This CDR3 comprises 15 residues. The CDR3 nucleotides are TGTGCCAGCAGACTAAGTGGACAGGGGGCTTGGGAGCAGTACTTC. The encoded protein is CASRLSGQGAWEQYF.

A word on this clone: At one boundary the junction diverges from the germline segment, which might be a read error. The genes are TRBV5-6 and TRBJ2-7, with TRBD1 matching 7 bases. From germline, CDR1 is SGHDT and CDR2 YYEEEE. The CDR3 runs to 12 residues. The CDR3 nucleotides read TGTGCCAGCAGCGCCCAAGGGAGACAGGGACGATTC. This codes for CASSAQGRQGRF.

V and J are TRBV29-1 and TRBJ1-4; no clear D. The CDR3 length is 13 residues. The V end lost 4 bases, the J end lost 3 bases, and 9 bases lay between the germline ends. The V gene's germline CDR1 is SQVTM and CDR2 ANQGSEA. The CDR3 region is CSVGVRANEKLFF. The CDR3 DNA reads TGCAGCGTTGGAGTGAGGGCTAATGAAAAACTGTTTTTT. Full variable domain (outside the CDR3, taken from reference TRBV29-1 and TRBJ1-4): SAVISQKPSRDICQRGTSLTIQCQVDSQVTMMFWYRQQPGQSLTLIATANQGSEATYESGFVIDKFPISRPNLTFSTLTVSNMSPEDSSIYLCSVGVRANEKLFFGSGTQLSVL.

This clone turned up a few times. Additional DNA sequences in this sample encode the identical CDR3. V is TRBV30 and J is TRBJ1-5, with D perhaps TRBD1 (5 bases). V was pared by 1 base and J by 2 bases, with 6 bases between. Germline V gives CDR1 GTSNPN, CDR2 SVGIG (reference sequence). The CDR3 totals 13 residues. The CDR3 bases are TGTGCCTGGAGTGCGGGGGGCAATCAGCCCCAGCATTTT. This translates into CAWSAGGNQPQHF. The entire variable domain, with the rest obtained from reference TRBV30 and TRBJ1-5, is as follows: SQTIHQWPATLVQPVGSPLSLECTVEGTSNPNLYWYRQAAGRGLQLLFYSVGIGQISSEVPQNLSASRPQDRQFILSSKKLLLSDSGFYLCAWSAGGNQPQHFGDGTRLSIL.

V usage is TRBV7-9 and J usage is TRBJ1-1; perhaps TRBD1 as D (5 bases). The CDR3 runs to 14 residues. Per the germline V gene, CDR1 is SEHNR and CDR2 is FQNEAQ (reference sequence). V lost 0 bases to trimming and J lost 9 bases, with 14 bases between them. CDR3 region: CASSLAGTEGKAFF. CDR3 sequence (DNA): TGTGCCAGCAGCTTAGCCGGGACCGAGGGAAAAGCTTTCTTT.

The chain employs TRBV4-1 and TRBJ2-7, with D unclear. CDR1 is MGHRA, CDR2 YSYEKL, per germline. This CDR3 contains 15 residues. The ends were cut back, 2 bases at V and 0 bases at J, with 11 bases in the middle. The CDR3 loop is CASSQISGSSYEQYF. The CDR3 bases are TGCGCCAGCAGCCAAATAAGTGGCAGCTCCTACGAGCAGTACTTC.

The rearrangement uses TRBV2 and TRBJ2-2; TRBD2 agrees at 11 bases. The CDR3 has 15 residues. CDR1 SNHLY and CDR2 FYNNEI come from the germline V gene. V dropped 4 bases and J dropped 6; count of bases not matched to a gene: 4. The CDR3 is CASSASSGRAGELFF. The CDR3 DNA reads as TGTGCCAGCAGTGCGAGTAGCGGGAGGGCCGGGGAGCTGTTTTTT.

This clone was found a few times. This rearrangement joins TRBV5-1 to TRBJ1-6, with 9 bases matching TRBD1. The junction had 7 bases not matched to a gene; V was cut back by 3 bases and J by 9 bases. Germline CDR1 reads SGHRS; CDR2 reads YFSETQ. There are 15 residues in the CDR3. The DNA for the CDR3 is TGCGCCAGCAGCTATAGGGGACAGGGAAGTTCACCCCTCCACTTT. As protein: CASSYRGQGSSPLHF.

The CDR3 DNA is TGTGCCAGCTCACTGCGGACTAGCGGGAGCTTTGACGAGCAGTACTTC. Its translation is CASSLRTSGSFDEQYF. The rearrangement links TRBV18 to TRBJ2-5; 13 nucleotides align to TRBD2. The end of the DNA fits TRBJ2-7 better, so the J call may be wrong. Germline V lookup: CDR1 KGHSH, CDR2 LQKENI. The CDR3 covers 16 residues.

In this sample, this clone turned up once. The chain couples TRBV18 to TRBJ2-1; D unclear. The V end lost 1 base, the J end lost 5 bases, and 18 bases lay between the germline ends. Germline assignment: CDR1 KGHSH and CDR2 LQKENI. The CDR3 length is 17 residues. The CDR3 spells CASSPRGASSGDNEQFF. CDR3 DNA sequence: TGTGCCAGCTCACCACGAGGAGCAAGTAGTGGGGACAATGAGCAGTTCTTC.

V usage is TRBV10-2 and J usage is TRBJ2-5, with TRBD1 as a possible D gene (6 bases). V was cut by 6 bases and J by 2 bases, with 13 bases left in between. The CDR3 extends over 14 amino acids. CDR1 is WSHSY and CDR2 is SAAADI in the germline V gene. In DNA, the CDR3 is TGCGCCAGCAGGTCGGCAGGGGCTCAAGAGACCCAGTACTTC. Its translation is CASRSAGAQETQYF.

This sequence joins TRBV29-1 and TRBJ1-1, with D uncertain. Germline V gene lookup returns CDR1 SQVTM and CDR2 ANQGSEA. The V end was cut by 7 bases, the J end by 3 bases, with 9 bases between. The CDR3 runs 11 residues. In DNA, the CDR3 is TGCAGCGGAACCCAGTACACTGAAGCTTTCTTT. Translating it yields CSGTQYTEAFF.

V and J are TRBV10-3 and TRBJ2-3; TRBD2 aligns across 8 bases. The CDR3 totals 15 residues. With 4 bases clipped from V and 0 bases from J, the junction kept 3 bases outside the gene matches. The germline V gene has CDR1 ENHRY and CDR2 SYGVKD. In DNA, the CDR3 is TGTGCCATCAGTGCCCGGGAGGGCAGCACAGATACGCAGTATTTT. This translates into CAISAREGSTDTQYF.

V and J are TRBV30 and TRBJ1-1; no definite D call. Germline values: CDR1 GTSNPN, CDR2 SVGIG (reference sequence). The V end was cut by 2 bases, the J end by 3 bases, with 22 bases between. This CDR3 is built from 17 residues. The CDR3 sequence is CAWSNLRRDPEDTEAFF. The CDR3, as DNA: TGTGCCTGGAGTAATTTGCGGCGCGACCCAGAGGACACTGAAGCTTTCTTT.

The chain has TRBV6-1 and TRBJ2-1; 10 bases are a match to TRBD1. The CDR3 is 13 residues long. Per the germline V gene, CDR1 is MNHNS and CDR2 is SASEGT. The V and J ends lost 7 bases and 9 bases, in that order; junction bases with no gene match: 6. The CDR3 DNA sequence: TGTGCCAGCACCGAGACAGGGGGCACTGAGCAGTTCTTC. Encoded protein: CASTETGGTEQFF.

This clone has a single count. CDR3 DNA sequence: TGTGCCAGCAGCCCCTTCGGGGGCCAAAGTGCCGGGGAGCTGTTTTTT. Translated, it gives CASSPFGGQSAGELFF. V gene TRBV9 combines with J gene TRBJ2-2, with D possibly called TRBD1 or TRBD2 (6 bases each). Trimming pared 4 bases from V and 6 bases from J, leaving 19 bases between. Per the germline V gene, CDR1 is SGDLS and CDR2 is YYNGEE. The CDR3 is made up of 16 amino acids.

This clone was picked up a small number of times. V usage is TRBV7-9 and J usage is TRBJ2-4; tentatively, D is TRBD2 (5 bases). Germline CDR1 is SEHNR and CDR2 is FQNEAQ (reference sequence). V was clipped by 5 bases and J by 2 bases, with 16 bases between them. The length of the CDR3 is 16 residues. The CDR3 is CASSIQRSGTKNIQYF. Here the CDR3 DNA reads TGTGCCAGCAGCATCCAACGTTCCGGGACCAAAAACATTCAGTACTTC.

This clone has a handful of counts. The chain employs TRBV29-1 and TRBJ2-7, with a weak D call TRBD1 (6 bases). This CDR3 contains 12 residues. Germline CDR1 reads SQVTM; CDR2 reads ANQGSEA. V gave up 4 bases and J gave up 0 bases, with 7 bases separating them. CDR3: CSVGDTSYEQYF. CDR3 DNA: TGCAGCGTTGGGGACACCTCCTACGAGCAGTACTTC.

The chain recombines TRBV30 with TRBJ2-7; TRBD2 aligns across 9 bases. The junction had 7 bases not matched to a gene; V was cut back by 4 bases and J by 3 bases. The CDR3 is made up of 14 amino acids. Germline values: CDR1 GTSNPN, CDR2 SVGIG (reference sequence). The chain's CDR3 is CAWTRGLAGYEQYF. DNA for the CDR3: TGTGCCTGGACTCGGGGACTAGCCGGCTACGAGCAGTACTTC.